Sequencing of this T cell receptor beta chain was carried out in a study of shared clonotypes between healthy human individuals. Donors, healthy HIV-negative adults, lacked recent acute infections or vaccinations. Worth noting for this clone: What it binds is not known.

The V gene lost 3 bases and the J gene lost 4 bases, with 16 bases spanning the gap. Germline V lookup: CDR1 KGHSH, CDR2 LQKENI. This CDR3 is built from 15 residues. TCRdb keeps only in-frame clones here, not all; method: immunoSEQ multiplex PCR. The sample has more than 2,000,000 clones; around 94% are singletons. Points from the study as a whole: Clonotypes that were shared across four donors made up around 5.5% of naive CD4 clonotypes.

This sequence originates from a man younger than 30 in good health. What was sequenced was naive CD4+ T cells sorted from blood. Subset specified: CD45RA+ positively selected. The rearrangement links TRBV18 to TRBJ2-7, with D perhaps being TRBD1 or TRBD2 (5 bases each). In DNA form, the CDR3 reads TGTGCCAGCTCACCCCCGGGACCGAAAATTTACGAGCAGTACTTC. This translates into CASSPPGPKIYEQYF.